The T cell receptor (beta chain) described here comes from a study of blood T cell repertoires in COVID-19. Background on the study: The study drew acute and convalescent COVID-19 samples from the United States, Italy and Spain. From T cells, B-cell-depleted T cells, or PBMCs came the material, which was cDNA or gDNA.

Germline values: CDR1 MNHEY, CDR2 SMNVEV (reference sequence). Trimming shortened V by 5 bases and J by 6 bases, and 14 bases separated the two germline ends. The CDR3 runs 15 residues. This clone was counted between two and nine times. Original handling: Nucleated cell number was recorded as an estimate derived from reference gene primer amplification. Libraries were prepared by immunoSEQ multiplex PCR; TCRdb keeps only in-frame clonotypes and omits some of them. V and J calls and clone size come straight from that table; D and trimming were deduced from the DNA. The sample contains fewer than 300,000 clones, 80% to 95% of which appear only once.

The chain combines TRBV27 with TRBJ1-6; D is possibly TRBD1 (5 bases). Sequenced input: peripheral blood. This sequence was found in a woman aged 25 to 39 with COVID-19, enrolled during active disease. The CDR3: CASSIISRVNSPLHF. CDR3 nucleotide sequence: TGTGCCAGCAGTATAATATCCAGGGTTAATTCACCCCTCCACTTT.